These T cell receptor beta chains were read from a single sample in a study of cytomegalovirus exposure and HLA in healthy donors. Generated by immunoSEQ multiplex PCR, the TCRdb table keeps only in-frame clones and is missing some. The profile shows more than 95,000 clones, roughly a sixth of them singletons. Sample: PBMCs. The receptor set was obtained from a female donor in good health and CMV-seropositive. The conserved cysteine and the conserved F or W are not part of the CDR3 here. The order of the fields is V gene, clone size, J gene, CDR3 protein. Expanded clones get a size class; other rows say once, few or many, or leave the size out.

TRBV6-1	NA	TRBJ1-4	ASSGGWGSNEKLF
TRBV7-9	NA	TRBJ1-2	ASRPTANYGYT
TRBV28	few	TRBJ1-1	ASIMNPNMNTEAF
TRBV10-3	few	TRBJ2-7	AISGDSYYEQY
TRBV10-3	few	TRBJ2-1	AISEWAGGPSSYNEQF
TRBV18	few	TRBJ2-7	ASSRGGSYEQY
TRBV27	few	TRBJ1-1	ASSLSPRLFGETEAF
TRBV5-4	NA	TRBJ2-1	ASSLVAGGLDEQF
TRBV5-6	few	TRBJ1-4	ASSLTTSATNEKLF
TRBV5-1	few	TRBJ1-4	ASRGGWDEKLF
TRBV2	few	TRBJ2-7	ASSEGRVTLHYEQY
TRBV12-5	few	TRBJ1-2	ASGLENRDTYGYT
TRBV9	NA	TRBJ2-6	ASQQGGFGANVLT
TRBV7-3	NA	TRBJ2-1	ASSLWGERYNEQF
TRBV28	few	TRBJ2-2	ASSRGNTGELF
TRBV7-6	few	TRBJ1-1	ASSIDTGGEAF
TRBV5-1	NA	TRBJ2-3	ASSFAPGQGTDTQY
TRBV28	NA	TRBJ1-2	ASSLQTGWAYGYT
TRBV13	few	TRBJ1-1	ASSSRTGPATEAF
TRBV7-2	few	TRBJ1-2	ASSHTVDYGYT
TRBV6-1	NA	TRBJ1-5	ASRGLGGLPQH
TRBV4-1	NA	TRBJ2-2	ASSQVAGELF
TRBV28	few	TRBJ2-7	ASQFPPYEQY
TRBV10-3	few	TRBJ2-3	AITRERTDTQY
TRBV13	NA	TRBJ2-1	ASSFGRTVLAGAEQF
TRBV7-2	NA	TRBJ2-1	ASSLEPSGDNEQF
TRBV14	few	TRBJ1-1	ASSYRDTTEAF